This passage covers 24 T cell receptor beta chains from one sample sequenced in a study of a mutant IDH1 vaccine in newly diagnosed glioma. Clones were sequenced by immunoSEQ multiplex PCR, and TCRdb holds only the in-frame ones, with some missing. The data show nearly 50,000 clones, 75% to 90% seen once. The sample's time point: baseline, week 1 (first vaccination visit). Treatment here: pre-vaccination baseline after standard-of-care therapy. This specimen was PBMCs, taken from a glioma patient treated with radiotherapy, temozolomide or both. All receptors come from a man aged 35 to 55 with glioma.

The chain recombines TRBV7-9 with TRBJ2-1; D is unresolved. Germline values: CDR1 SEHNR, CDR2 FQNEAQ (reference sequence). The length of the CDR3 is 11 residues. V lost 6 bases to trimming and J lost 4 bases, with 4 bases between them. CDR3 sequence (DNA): TGTGCCAGCAGAAAGTACAATGAGCAGTTCTTC. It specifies CASRKYNEQFF.

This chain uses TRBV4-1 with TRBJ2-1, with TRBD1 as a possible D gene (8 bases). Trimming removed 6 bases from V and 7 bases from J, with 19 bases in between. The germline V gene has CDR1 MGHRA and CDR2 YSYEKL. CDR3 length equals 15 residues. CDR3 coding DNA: TGCGCCAGCAGACCTACAGGGGGGGGGAGGAATGAGCAGTTCTTC. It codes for CASRPTGGGRNEQFF.

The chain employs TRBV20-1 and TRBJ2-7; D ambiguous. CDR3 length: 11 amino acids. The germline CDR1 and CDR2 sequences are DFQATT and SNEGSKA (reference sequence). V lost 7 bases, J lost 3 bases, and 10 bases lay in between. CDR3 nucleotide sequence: TGCAGTGTAGGGCCTCTCTACGAGCAGTACTTC. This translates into CSVGPLYEQYF.

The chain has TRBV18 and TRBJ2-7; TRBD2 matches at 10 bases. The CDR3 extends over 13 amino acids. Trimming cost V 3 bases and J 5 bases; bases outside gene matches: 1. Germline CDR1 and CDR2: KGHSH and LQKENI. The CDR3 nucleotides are TGTGCCAGCTCACCCGGGACTAGCGACGAGCAGTACTTC. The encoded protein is CASSPGTSDEQYF. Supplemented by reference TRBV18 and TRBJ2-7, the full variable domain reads NAGVMQNPRHLVRRRGQEARLRCSPMKGHSHVYWYRQLPEEGLKFMVYLQKENIIDESGMPKERFSAEFPKEGPSILRIQQVVRGDSAAYFCASSPGTSDEQYFGPGTRLTVT.

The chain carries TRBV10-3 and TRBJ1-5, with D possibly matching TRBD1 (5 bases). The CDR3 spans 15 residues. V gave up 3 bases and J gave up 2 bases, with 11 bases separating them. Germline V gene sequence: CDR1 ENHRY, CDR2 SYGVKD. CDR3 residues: CAISDFQGGNQPQHF. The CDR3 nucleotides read TGTGCCATCAGTGATTTTCAGGGAGGCAATCAGCCCCAGCATTTT.

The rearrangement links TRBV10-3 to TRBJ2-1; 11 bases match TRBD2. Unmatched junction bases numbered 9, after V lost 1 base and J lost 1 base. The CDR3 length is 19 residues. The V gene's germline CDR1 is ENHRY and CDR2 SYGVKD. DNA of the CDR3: TGTGCCATCAGTGAGTATGTACTAGCGGGAGAGACATCCTACAATGAGCAGTTCTTC. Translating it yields CAISEYVLAGETSYNEQFF.

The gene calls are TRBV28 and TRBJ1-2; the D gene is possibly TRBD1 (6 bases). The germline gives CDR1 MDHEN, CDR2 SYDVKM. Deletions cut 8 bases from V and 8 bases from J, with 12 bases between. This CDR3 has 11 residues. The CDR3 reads CASYFRGGYTF. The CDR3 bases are TGTGCCAGCTATTTCAGGGGCGGCTACACCTTC.

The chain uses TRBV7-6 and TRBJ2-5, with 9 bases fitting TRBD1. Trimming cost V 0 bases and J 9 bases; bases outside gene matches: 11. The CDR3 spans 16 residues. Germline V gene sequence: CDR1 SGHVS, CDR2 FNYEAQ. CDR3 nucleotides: TGTGCCAGCAGCTTAGCCGGGACAGGGATCACGGTGGCCCAGTACTTC. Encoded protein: CASSLAGTGITVAQYF.

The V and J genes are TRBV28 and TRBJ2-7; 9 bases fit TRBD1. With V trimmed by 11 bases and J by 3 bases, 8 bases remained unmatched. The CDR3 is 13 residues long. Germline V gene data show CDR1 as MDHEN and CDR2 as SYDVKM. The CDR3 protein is CAGSRTGDYEQYF. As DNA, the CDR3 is TGTGCCGGTAGTCGGACAGGGGACTACGAGCAGTACTTC.

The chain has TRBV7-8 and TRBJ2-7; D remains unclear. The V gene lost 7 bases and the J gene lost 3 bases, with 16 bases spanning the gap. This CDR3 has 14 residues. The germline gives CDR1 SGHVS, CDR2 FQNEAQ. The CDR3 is CASTYQTPGYEQYF. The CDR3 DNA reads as TGTGCCAGCACCTACCAGACCCCCGGCTACGAGCAGTACTTC.

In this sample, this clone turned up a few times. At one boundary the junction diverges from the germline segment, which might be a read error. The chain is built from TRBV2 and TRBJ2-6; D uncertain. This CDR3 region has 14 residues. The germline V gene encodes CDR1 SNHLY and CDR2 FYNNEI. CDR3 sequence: CASREESGANVLTF. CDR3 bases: TGTGCCAGCAGAGAAGAGTCGGGGGCCAACGTCCTGACTTTC. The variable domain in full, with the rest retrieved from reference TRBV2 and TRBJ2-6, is EPEVTQTPSHQVTQMGQEVILRCVPISNHLYFYWYRQILGQKVEFLVSFYNNEISEKSEIFDDQFSVERPDGSNFTLKIRSTKLEDSAMYFCASREESGANVLTFGAGSRLTVL.

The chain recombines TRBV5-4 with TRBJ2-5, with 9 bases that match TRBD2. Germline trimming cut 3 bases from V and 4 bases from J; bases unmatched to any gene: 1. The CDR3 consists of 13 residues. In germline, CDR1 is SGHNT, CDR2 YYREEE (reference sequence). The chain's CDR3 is CASSSGLAETQYF. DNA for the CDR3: TGTGCCAGCAGCTCGGGACTAGCAGAGACCCAGTACTTC.

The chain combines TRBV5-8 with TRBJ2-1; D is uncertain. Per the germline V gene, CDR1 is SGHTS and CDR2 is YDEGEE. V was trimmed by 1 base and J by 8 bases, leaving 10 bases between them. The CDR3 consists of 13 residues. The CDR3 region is CASSLIWLYEQFF. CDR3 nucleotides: TGTGCCAGCAGCTTGATATGGTTGTATGAGCAGTTCTTC.

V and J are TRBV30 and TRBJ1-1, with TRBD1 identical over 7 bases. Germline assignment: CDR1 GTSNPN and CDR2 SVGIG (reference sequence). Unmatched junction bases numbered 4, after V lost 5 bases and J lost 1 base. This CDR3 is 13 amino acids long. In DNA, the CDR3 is TGTGCCTGGTCGACAGGGCCGAACACTGAAGCTTTCTTT. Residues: CAWSTGPNTEAFF.

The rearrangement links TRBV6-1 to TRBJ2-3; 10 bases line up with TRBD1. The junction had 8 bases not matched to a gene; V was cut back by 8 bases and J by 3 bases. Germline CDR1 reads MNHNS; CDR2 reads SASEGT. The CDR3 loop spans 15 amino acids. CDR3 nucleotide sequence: TGTGCCAGCGGGGAGGGACAGGGGTGGACAGATACGCAGTATTTT. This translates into CASGEGQGWTDTQYF.

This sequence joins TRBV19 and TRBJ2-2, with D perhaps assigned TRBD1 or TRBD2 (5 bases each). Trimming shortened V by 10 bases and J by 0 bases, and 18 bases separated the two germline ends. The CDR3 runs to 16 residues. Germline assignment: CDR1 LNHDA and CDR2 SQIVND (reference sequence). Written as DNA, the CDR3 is TGTGCCATTCGACGGGGACCCGACTCGAACACCGGGGAGCTGTTTTTT. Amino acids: CAIRRGPDSNTGELFF. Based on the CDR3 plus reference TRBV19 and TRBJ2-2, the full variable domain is DGGITQSPKYLFRKEGQNVTLSCEQNLNHDAMYWYRQDPGQGLRLIYYSQIVNDFQKGDIAEGYSVSREKKESFPLTVTSAQKNPTAFYLCAIRRGPDSNTGELFFGEGSRLTVL.

CDR3 sequence: CASSLTGPNYGYTF. The CDR3 nucleotides are TGTGCCAGCAGCTTGACAGGGCCTAACTATGGCTACACCTTC. This chain joins TRBV5-8 and TRBJ1-2; a weak D match, TRBD1 (6 bases). Trimming left V 1 base short and J 0 bases short, with 7 bases between. Germline V CDR1 and CDR2: SGHTS, YDEGEE. CDR3 length: 14 amino acids.

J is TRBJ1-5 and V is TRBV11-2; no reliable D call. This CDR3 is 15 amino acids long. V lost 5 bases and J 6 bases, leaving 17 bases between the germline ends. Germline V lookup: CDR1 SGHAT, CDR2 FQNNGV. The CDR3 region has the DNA TGTGCCAGCAGCCTTGGGGAGGGAAGCGGTCAGCCCCAGCATTTT. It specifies CASSLGEGSGQPQHF.

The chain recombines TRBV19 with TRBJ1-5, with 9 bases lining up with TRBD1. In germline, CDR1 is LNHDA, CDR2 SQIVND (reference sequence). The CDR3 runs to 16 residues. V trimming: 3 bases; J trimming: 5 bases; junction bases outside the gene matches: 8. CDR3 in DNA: TGTGCCAGTAGTATCCGGGGACAGGGTGGGGATCAGCCCCAGCATTTT. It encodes CASSIRGQGGDQPQHF. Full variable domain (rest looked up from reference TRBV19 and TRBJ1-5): DGGITQSPKYLFRKEGQNVTLSCEQNLNHDAMYWYRQDPGQGLRLIYYSQIVNDFQKGDIAEGYSVSREKKESFPLTVTSAQKNPTAFYLCASSIRGQGGDQPQHFGDGTRLSIL.

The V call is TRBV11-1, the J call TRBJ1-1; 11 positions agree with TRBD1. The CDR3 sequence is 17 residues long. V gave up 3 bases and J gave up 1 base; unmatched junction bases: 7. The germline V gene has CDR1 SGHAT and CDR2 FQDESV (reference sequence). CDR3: CASSFVGQGAGNTEAFF. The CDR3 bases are TGTGCCAGCAGCTTCGTTGGACAGGGGGCTGGGAACACTGAAGCTTTCTTT.

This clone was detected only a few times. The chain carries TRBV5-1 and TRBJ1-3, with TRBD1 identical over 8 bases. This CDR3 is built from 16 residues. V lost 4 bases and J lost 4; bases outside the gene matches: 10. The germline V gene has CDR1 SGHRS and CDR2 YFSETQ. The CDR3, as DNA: TGCGCCAGCAGCACAACCCAGGGGGCTCGGGGAAACACCATATATTTT. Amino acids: CASSTTQGARGNTIYF.

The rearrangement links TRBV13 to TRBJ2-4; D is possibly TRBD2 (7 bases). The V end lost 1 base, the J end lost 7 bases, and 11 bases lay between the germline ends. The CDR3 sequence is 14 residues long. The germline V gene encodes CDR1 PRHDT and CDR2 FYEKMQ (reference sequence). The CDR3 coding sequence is TGTGCCAGCAGCTTAGCTCGGGGGGCGAACATTCAGTACTTC. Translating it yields CASSLARGANIQYF.

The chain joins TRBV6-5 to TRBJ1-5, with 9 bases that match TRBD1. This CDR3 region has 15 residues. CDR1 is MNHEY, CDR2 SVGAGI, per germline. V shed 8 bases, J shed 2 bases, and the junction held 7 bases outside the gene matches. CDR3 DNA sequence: TGTGCCAGCTCCTCACAGGGGGCCGGCAATCAGCCCCAGCATTTT. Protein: CASSSQGAGNQPQHF.

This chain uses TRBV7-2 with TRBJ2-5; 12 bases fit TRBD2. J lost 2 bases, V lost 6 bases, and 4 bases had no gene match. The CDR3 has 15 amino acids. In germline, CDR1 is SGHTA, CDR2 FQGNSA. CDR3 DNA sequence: TGTGCCAGCAGAGTACTAGCGGGAGGTCAAGAGACCCAGTACTTC. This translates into CASRVLAGGQETQYF.